This T cell receptor beta chain comes out of a study of cytomegalovirus exposure and HLA in healthy donors. In germline, CDR1 is SGHRS, CDR2 YFSETQ. V shed 0 bases, J shed 0 bases, and the junction held 4 bases outside the gene matches. The CDR3 contains 17 residues. A multiplex PCR was run with 60 Vbeta primers and 13 Jbeta primers. Repertoires were generated with immunoSEQ multiplex PCR, while TCRdb's copy carries only in-frame clones and drops some. Of under 200,000 clones listed, 75% to 90% are singletons. The rearrangement joins TRBV5-1 to TRBJ2-3; TRBD2 matches at 10 bases. Sequences were obtained from PBMCs. The sequence came from a woman under 30 in good health and CMV-seronegative. The CDR3 spells CASSLALLAGSTDTQYF. The CDR3 DNA reads TGCGCCAGCAGCTTGGCCTTACTAGCGGGGAGCACAGATACGCAGTATTTT.